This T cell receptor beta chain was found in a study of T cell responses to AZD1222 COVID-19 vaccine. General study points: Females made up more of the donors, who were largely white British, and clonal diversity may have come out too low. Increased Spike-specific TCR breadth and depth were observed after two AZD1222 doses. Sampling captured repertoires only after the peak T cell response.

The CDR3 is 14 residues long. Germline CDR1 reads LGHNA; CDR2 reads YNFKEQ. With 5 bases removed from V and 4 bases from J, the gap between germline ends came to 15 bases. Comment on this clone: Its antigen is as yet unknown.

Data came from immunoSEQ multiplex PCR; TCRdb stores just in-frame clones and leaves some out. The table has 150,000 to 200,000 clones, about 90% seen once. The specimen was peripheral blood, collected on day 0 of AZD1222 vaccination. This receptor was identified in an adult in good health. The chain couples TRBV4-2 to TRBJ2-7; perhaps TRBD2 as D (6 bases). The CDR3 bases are TGTGCCAGCAGCGCAGGGAGGACTGCATACGAGCAGTACTTC. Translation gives CASSAGRTAYEQYF.